The text below deals with one T cell receptor (beta chain). This record belongs to a study of blood T cell repertoires in COVID-19. CDR3 length: 15 amino acids. Sequencing was performed with immunoSEQ multiplex PCR; in TCRdb, only in-frame clones are kept and a portion is missing. The table records around 170,000 clones, approximately 88% of them present only once. This chain uses TRBV21-1 with TRBJ1-4; the D segment call TRBD1 is taken from the table without a DNA check. TRBV21-1 is termed a pseudogene. This receptor was taken from a man aged 18 to 30 with active or convalescent COVID-19. Sequencing used peripheral blood. The CDR3 region is CASSKAGRGREKLFF. The CDR3 DNA follows: TGTGCCAGCAGCAAAGCAGGCAGGGGGCGTGAAAAACTGTTTTTT.